This TCR beta chain emerged from a study of vaccination and CD4 T cells after COVID-19. Treatment reported: roughly 11-day PBMC culture with coronavirus spike peptide pools or control peptides (ViraFEST assay). Cultures of PBMCs, 1.5 million to 2 million per well, were set up with roughly 9.5 IU/ml IL-2 and about 10 ug/ml peptide pools. Negative selection enriched CD4+ T cells from cultures at around ten days. Remarks on this clonotype: Its antigen is unknown.

The V end lost 2 bases, the J end lost 2 bases, and 8 bases lay between the germline ends. CDR3 size: 14 residues. The germline V gene has CDR1 KGHSH and CDR2 LQKENI. The assay that was used to sequence DNA from cultured CD4+ T cells was the Oncomine TCR Beta short-read assay. TCRdb reprocessed the PCR reads via MiXCR and lists one record per CDR3 protein. The sample records 7,500 to 10,000 distinct CDR3 sequences, approximately 60% being singletons. This material consisted of cultured CD4+ T cells from blood, taken after SARS-CoV-2 vaccination. The sequence was collected from a human donor with COVID-19. The V and J genes are TRBV18 and TRBJ2-3; no reliable D call. The CDR3 DNA reads TGTGCCAGCTCACCAAGTTCCCACACAGATACGCAGTATTTT. Its protein product is CASSPSSHTDTQYF.